This T cell receptor beta chain stems from a study of tumor-infiltrating lymphocytes in primary liver carcinoma. Whole-study context: Surgical resection served as treatment for the primary liver carcinoma of these patients.

For blood RNA, unsorted whole blood served as the source, and germline DNA was extracted too. Starting from approximately 0.45 ug of total RNA, TCR beta cDNA was produced with a primer in the constant region. ARM-PCR, slightly modified, supplied the TCR beta libraries through three nested multiplex PCR rounds. MiXCR, applied by TCRdb to the multiplex PCR reads, yields one record per CDR3 protein. The profile covers approximately 330,000 distinct CDR3 sequences, with roughly 61% appearing a single time and approximately 5.9% taken by the ten largest. Turning to this clonotype: The antigen is undetermined.

Study-wide results and limits: In tumor-adjacent and tumor-blood pairs, overlap was lower than in tumor region pairs. Bulk unsorted sampling precluded comparing CD4+ and CD8+ repertoires.

This TCR was sampled from a man aged 35 to 55 with primary liver carcinoma and hepatitis B virus infection. Sequences were obtained from peripheral blood.

CDR3 sequence reads: CAWGQAVETQYF. CDR3 sequence (DNA): TGTGCCTGGGGCCAGGCAGTGGAGACCCAGTACTTC. This chain joins TRBV30 and TRBJ2-5; D ambiguous. Trimming removed 5 bases from V and 5 bases from J, with 12 bases in between. This CDR3 comprises 12 residues. Germline V gives CDR1 GTSNPN, CDR2 SVGIG (reference sequence).